What follows are 4 T cell receptor beta chains derived from one specimen sequenced in a study of cytomegalovirus exposure and HLA in healthy donors. With 60 Vbeta and 13 Jbeta primers, the PCR was carried out. TCRdb keeps only in-frame clones here, not all; method: immunoSEQ multiplex PCR. Among some 95,000 clones listed, 77% were seen once. Specimen: PBMCs. The source is a woman aged 40 to 49 in good health and CMV-seronegative.

The J gene is TRBJ1-1, the V gene TRBV5-1; perhaps TRBD1 as D (5 bases). CDR1 is SGHRS, CDR2 YFSETQ, per germline. Trimming took off 2 bases at V and 6 bases at J, with 17 bases between the two ends. The length of the CDR3 is 15 residues. The CDR3 here is CASSLRDLRGSEAFF. CDR3 nucleotides: TGCGCCAGCAGCTTAAGGGACTTGAGGGGATCTGAAGCTTTCTTT.

V and J are TRBV27 and TRBJ2-3; unclear D gene. From germline, CDR1 is MNHEY and CDR2 SMNVEV (reference sequence). CDR3 length: 15 residues. V was clipped by 9 bases and J by 2 bases, with 18 bases between them. This chain's CDR3 is CASGVVGTYTDTQYF. CDR3 DNA sequence: TGTGCCAGTGGTGTTGTGGGCACCTACACAGATACGCAGTATTTT.

This chain links TRBV5-1 with TRBJ1-6; D call uncertain. The CDR3 spans 16 residues. The ends were cut back, 0 bases at V and 0 bases at J, with 7 bases in the middle. Germline CDR1 is SGHRS and CDR2 is YFSETQ. Here the CDR3 DNA reads TGCGCCAGCAGCTTGGGCATGAGCTCCTATAATTCACCCCTCCACTTT. Encoded protein: CASSLGMSSYNSPLHF.

This chain links TRBV10-2 with TRBJ2-5; the match to TRBD2 covers 11 bases. Germline V lookup: CDR1 WSHSY, CDR2 SAAADI. The V segment lost 9 bases and the J segment 2 bases; nucleotides outside the gene matches: 8. This CDR3 is built from 15 residues. CDR3 sequence (DNA): TGCGCCAGTACATCGACTAGCGGGGAACAAGAGACCCAGTACTTC. Translated, it gives CASTSTSGEQETQYF.